Listed below are T cell receptor beta chains from one sample, sequenced in a study of blood T cell repertoires in COVID-19. The method was immunoSEQ multiplex PCR; TCRdb's version includes in-frame clones alone and lacks a portion of them. The table has about 240,000 clones, 85% to 90% seen once. Sequencing input: PBMCs or T cells enriched from blood (not recorded which). Receptors originate from a woman aged 25-40 years who had recovered from COVID-19. The CDR3 runs from the conserved cysteine through the conserved F or W. The D gene is left open where the match is weak. Only some rows state a clone size, as once, few, many or a class for expanded clones.

TRBD1	-	TRBV7-9	TRBJ2-7	TGTGCCAGCAGCCGATCTCGGGACAGGGGAAAGGGGGCCTACGAGCAGTACTTC	CASSRSRDRGKGAYEQYF
-	-	TRBV7-2	TRBJ1-2	TGTGCCAGCAGCTCTGACGGAGCTAACTATGGCTACACCTTC	CASSSDGANYGYTF
-	-	TRBV9	TRBJ1-4	TGTGCCAGCAGCGTAGGGCCAGGGCCTTCGGAAAAACTGTTTTTT	CASSVGPGPSEKLFF
TRBD1	-	TRBV4-1	TRBJ1-2	TGCGCCAGCAGCCAAGAGACAGGGAGGTATGGCTACACCTTC	CASSQETGRYGYTF
TRBD1	-	TRBV30	TRBJ1-1	TGTGCCTGGAGCACCGGGACAGGGAGTTTTGGGAACACTGAAGCTTTCTTT	CAWSTGTGSFGNTEAFF
-	-	TRBV10-3	TRBJ2-5	TGTGCCATCAGTGAGTCGCGGGGCGGGGCCCAAGAGACCCAGTACTTC	CAISESRGGAQETQYF
TRBD1	once	TRBV5-6	TRBJ1-2	TGTGCCAGCAGCTTGCGGGCGGGACAGGGCTCTGGCTACACCTTC	CASSLRAGQGSGYTF
TRBD2	-	TRBV10-3	TRBJ2-7	TGTGCCACCGGACTAGCGGGAGCCTACGAGCAGTACTTC	CATGLAGAYEQYF
-	few	TRBV9	TRBJ1-1	TGTGCCAGCAGCGTAGATCCTGGCTACATGCAGGGGTACACTGAAGCTTTCTTT	CASSVDPGYMQGYTEAFF
-	-	TRBV9	TRBJ1-4	TGTGCCAGCAGCCCCCGGGGTGGTGAAAAACTGTTTTTT	CASSPRGGEKLFF
TRBD1	-	TRBV9	TRBJ1-5	TGTGCCAGCAGCTACCCGCCGGGACAGAGGATTAGCAATCAGCCCCAGCATTTT	CASSYPPGQRISNQPQHF
TRBD1	once	TRBV2	TRBJ2-1	TGTGCCAGCGGTTATCGACAGGGGGTCTACAATGAGCAGTTCTTC	CASGYRQGVYNEQFF
-	once	TRBV28	TRBJ1-1	TGTGCCAGCAGTTCGCGACAGAACCGCATGAACACTGAAGCTTTCTTT	CASSSRQNRMNTEAFF
-	-	TRBV18	TRBJ1-6	TGTGCCAGCTCACCAGCGAGGGACTCCTATAATTCACCCCTCCACTTT	CASSPARDSYNSPLHF
TRBD2	-	TRBV28	TRBJ2-5	TGTGCCAGCAGTTTGCTGTTGCTAGCGGGAGTCCTTTACCAAGAGACCCAGTACTTC	CASSLLLLAGVLYQETQYF
-	-	TRBV10-3	TRBJ1-3	TGTGCCATCTCACAGGAAAACTCTGGAAACACCATATATTTT	CAISQENSGNTIYF
TRBD2	many	TRBV9	TRBJ2-2	TGTGCCAGCAGCGTAGCCCCTAGCGGGAAATCCGCGAACACCGGGGAGCTGTTTTTT	CASSVAPSGKSANTGELFF
-	-	TRBV27	TRBJ2-2	TGTGCCAGCAGTTTTAGTCGAACCGGGGAGCTGTTTTTT	CASSFSRTGELFF
TRBD1	-	TRBV28	TRBJ1-1	TGTGCCAGCAGGGTACAGGGGGCGTTTGAAGCTTTCTTT	CASRVQGAFEAFF
TRBD1	-	TRBV27	TRBJ1-2	TGTGCCAGCAGTTTATTTGGGACAGGGCCGGGCTATGGCTACACCTTC	CASSLFGTGPGYGYTF
-	-	TRBV7-6	TRBJ1-3	TGTGCCAGCAGTAGAGGGAGGGGAGACAGGTTAAACACCATATATTTT	CASSRGRGDRLNTIYF
-	once	TRBV6-5	TRBJ1-5	TGTGCCAGCAGTCCCCAGGTACAGCCCCAGCATTTT	CASSPQVQPQHF
TRBD1	-	TRBV5-6	TRBJ2-6	TGTGCCAGCAGTTATATGACAGGGAACCTCTATCTCTGGGCCAACGTCCTGACTTTC	CASSYMTGNLYLWANVLTF
TRBD1	-	TRBV20-1	TRBJ1-1	TGCAGTGCTGGGACAGACTACGTGACTTTCTTT	CSAGTDYVTFF
-	-	TRBV5-5	TRBJ2-1	TGTGCCAGCAGCTTGAGCGTTGGCTCCTACAATGAGCAGTTCTTC	CASSLSVGSYNEQFF
TRBD1	-	TRBV7-9	TRBJ1-2	TGTGCCAGCAGCCCCTTAGGACAGGGACTAAACTATGGCTACACCTTC	CASSPLGQGLNYGYTF
TRBD1	once	TRBV4-2	TRBJ1-4	TGTGCCAGCAGCCAGGGGAGGACAGGCTCGGGTGAAAAACTGTTTTTT	CASSQGRTGSGEKLFF
-	-	TRBV28	TRBJ2-7	TGTGCCAGCACCAGTACAGGCTACGAGCAGTACTTC	CASTSTGYEQYF
-	-	TRBV4-3	TRBJ1-5	TGCGCCAGCAGCCAAGCAGCGACAGCGACCAATCAGCCCCAGCATTTT	CASSQAATATNQPQHF
-	once	TRBV5-1	TRBJ1-1	TGCGCCAGCAGCTTGACACGACCTCGAGGGCTCACTGAAGCTTTCTTT	CASSLTRPRGLTEAFF
-	-	TRBV21-1	TRBJ1-5	TGTGCCAGCAGCAAAGAGGAAAACAGGGGTCCATATTATAGCAATCAGCCCCAGCATTTT	CASSKEENRGPYYSNQPQHF
-	-	TRBV3-1/TRBV3-2	TRBJ1-2	TGTGCCAGCGGACCCGGGGGTTATGGCTACACCTTC	CASGPGGYGYTF
-	-	TRBV5-6	TRBJ1-3	TGTGCCAGCAGCCCAGGGGGAAACACCATATATTTT	CASSPGGNTIYF
-	-	TRBV4-1	TRBJ2-5	TGCGCCAGCAGCGCACCGGGACTGGACATAGGTGAGACCCAGTACTTC	CASSAPGLDIGETQYF
TRBD1	-	TRBV5-1	TRBJ2-7	TGCGCCAGCAGCTTGGCCCTTGGGACAGACAAACAGTACTTC	CASSLALGTDKQYF
-	-	TRBV19	TRBJ1-3	TGTGCCAGTAGTAGTTCATGGGGCGGTGGAAACACCATATATTTT	CASSSSWGGGNTIYF
-	-	TRBV9	TRBJ2-1	TGTGCCAGCAGCGAGGAGCTATACAATGAGCAGTTCTTC	CASSEELYNEQFF
-	-	TRBV7-7	TRBJ2-7	TGTGCTAGCAGCTTTTTACGAGGAGGTGAGGCAAGCAAGTACGAGCAGTACTTC	CASSFLRGGEASKYEQYF
-	-	TRBV7-2	TRBJ2-7	TGTGCCAGCAGCTCGCTCACGGCAGGCCAAATATACGAGCAGTACTTC	CASSSLTAGQIYEQYF
-	-	TRBV6-5	TRBJ1-1	TGTGCCAGCAGTACATTCAGGGGAGAGGGGACTGAAGCTTTCTTT	CASSTFRGEGTEAFF
-	-	TRBV29-1	TRBJ2-3	TGCAGCGTTGAAATAGCGACCGCTCGTGATACGCAGTATTTT	CSVEIATARDTQYF
TRBD1	few	TRBV28	TRBJ1-2	TGTGCCAGCAGTGGACAGGGGAAAGATAGCTACACCTTC	CASSGQGKDSYTF
TRBD1	-	TRBV20-1	TRBJ1-1	TGCAGTGCTAGTAATCCGGGACAGGGTGAAGCTTTCTTT	CSASNPGQGEAFF
-	-	TRBV24-1	TRBJ2-5	TGTGCCACCAGTGACCCTAGGGGTCCGGTAGCCCAAGAGACCCAGTACTTC	CATSDPRGPVAQETQYF
TRBD1	-	TRBV7-6	TRBJ1-1	TGTGCCAGCAGCCTGGGACAGCTGAACACTGAAGCTTTCTTT	CASSLGQLNTEAFF
TRBD1	-	TRBV28	TRBJ2-5	TGTGCCAGCAGTTACCCCCCCCGGGACAGGGTGGGACAAGAGACCCAGTACTTC	CASSYPPRDRVGQETQYF
-	-	TRBV21-1	TRBJ1-6	TGTGCCAGCAGCAAAAGGGGACAGGGGCCCCTGTATAATTCACCCCTCCACTTT	CASSKRGQGPLYNSPLHF
-	-	TRBV7-9	TRBJ1-1	TGTGCCAGCAGCTTAACCAGATTTGAAGCTTTCTTT	CASSLTRFEAFF
TRBD2	once	TRBV28	TRBJ2-7	TGTGCCAGCAGTCTCCTAGCGGGTCGAAGCGAGCAGTACTTC	CASSLLAGRSEQYF
-	-	TRBV7-9	TRBJ1-4	TGTGCCAGCAGCCCCGCCGGACAGATGACAACTAATGAAAAACTGTTTTTT	CASSPAGQMTTNEKLFF
TRBD1	-	TRBV30	TRBJ2-5	TGTGCCTGGGAGAGGGTCATGGTTACAGGGGGACCAGGGGAGACCCAGTACTTC	CAWERVMVTGGPGETQYF
TRBD2	-	TRBV28	TRBJ2-1	TGTGCCAGCAGTTTAATGACTAGCGGGACGAATGAGCAGTTCTTC	CASSLMTSGTNEQFF
TRBD1	-	TRBV2	TRBJ2-6	TGTGCCAGCAGGGAAACAGGGGGCTCTGGGGCCAACGTCCTGACTTTC	CASRETGGSGANVLTF
-	once	TRBV9	TRBJ2-2	TGTGCCAGCAGCGTAGGAGGCGAGCCCACCGGGGAGCTGTTTTTT	CASSVGGEPTGELFF
-	-	TRBV6-5	TRBJ2-7	TGTGCCAGCAGTTACACCGGGATTTACGAGCAGTACTTC	CASSYTGIYEQYF